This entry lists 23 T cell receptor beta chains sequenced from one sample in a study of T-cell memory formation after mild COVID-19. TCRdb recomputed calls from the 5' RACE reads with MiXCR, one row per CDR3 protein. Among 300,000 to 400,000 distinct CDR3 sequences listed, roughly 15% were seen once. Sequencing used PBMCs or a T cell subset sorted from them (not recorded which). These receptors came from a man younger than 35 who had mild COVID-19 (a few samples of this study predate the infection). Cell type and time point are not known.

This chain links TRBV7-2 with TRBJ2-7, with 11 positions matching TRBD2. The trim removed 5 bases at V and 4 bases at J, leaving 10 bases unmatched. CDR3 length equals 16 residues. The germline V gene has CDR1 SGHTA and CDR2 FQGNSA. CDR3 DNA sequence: TGTGCCAGCAGCCGAGATCTAGCGGGGGGAGAATACGAGCAGTACTTC. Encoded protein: CASSRDLAGGEYEQYF. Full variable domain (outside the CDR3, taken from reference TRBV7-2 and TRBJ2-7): GAGVSQSPSNKVTEKGKDVELRCDPISGHTALYWYRQSLGQGLEFLIYFQGNSAPDKSGLPSDRFSAERTGGSVSTLTIQRTQQEDSAVYLCASSRDLAGGEYEQYFGPGTRLTVT.

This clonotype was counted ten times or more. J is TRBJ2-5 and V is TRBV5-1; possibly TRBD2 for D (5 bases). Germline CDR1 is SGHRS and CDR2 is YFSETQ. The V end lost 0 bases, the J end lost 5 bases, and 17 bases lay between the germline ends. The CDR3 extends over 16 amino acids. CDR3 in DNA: TGCGCCAGCAGCTTGGTTATGGGCCCCCGGAGGGAGACCCAGTACTTC. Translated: CASSLVMGPRRETQYF.

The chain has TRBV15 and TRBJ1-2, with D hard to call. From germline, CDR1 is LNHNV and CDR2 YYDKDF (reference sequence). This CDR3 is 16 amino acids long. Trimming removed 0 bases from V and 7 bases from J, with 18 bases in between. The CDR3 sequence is CATSRDGQVPGLGYTF. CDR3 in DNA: TGTGCCACCAGCAGAGATGGCCAGGTCCCGGGCCTTGGCTACACCTTC.

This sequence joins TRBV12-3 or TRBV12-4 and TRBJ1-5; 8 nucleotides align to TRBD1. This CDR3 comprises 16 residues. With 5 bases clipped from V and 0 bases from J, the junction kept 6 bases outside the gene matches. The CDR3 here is CASSPGTGGSNQPQHF. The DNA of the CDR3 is TGTGCCAGCAGTCCCGGGACAGGAGGTAGCAATCAGCCCCAGCATTTT.

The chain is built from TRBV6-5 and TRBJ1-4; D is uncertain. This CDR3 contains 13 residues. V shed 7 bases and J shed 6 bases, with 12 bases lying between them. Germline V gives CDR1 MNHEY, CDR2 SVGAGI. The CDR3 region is CASTRREDEKLFF. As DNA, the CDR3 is TGTGCCAGCACCCGTCGGGAGGATGAAAAACTGTTTTTT.

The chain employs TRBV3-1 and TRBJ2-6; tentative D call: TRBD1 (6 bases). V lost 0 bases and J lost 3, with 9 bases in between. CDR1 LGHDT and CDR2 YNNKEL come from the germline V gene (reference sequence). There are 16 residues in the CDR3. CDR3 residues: CASSQDRGDGANVLTF. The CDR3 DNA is TGTGCCAGCAGCCAAGACAGGGGTGATGGGGCCAACGTCCTGACTTTC.

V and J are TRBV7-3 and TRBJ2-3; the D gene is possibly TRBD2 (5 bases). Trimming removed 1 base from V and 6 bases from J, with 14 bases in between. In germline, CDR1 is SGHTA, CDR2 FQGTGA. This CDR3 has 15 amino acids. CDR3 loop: CASSLMGGLLDTQYF. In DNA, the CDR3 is TGTGCCAGCAGCTTAATGGGCGGGCTGTTGGATACGCAGTATTTT.

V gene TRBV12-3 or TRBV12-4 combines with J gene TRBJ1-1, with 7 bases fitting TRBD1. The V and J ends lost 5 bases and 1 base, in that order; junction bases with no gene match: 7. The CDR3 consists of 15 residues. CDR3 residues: CASSDRGRGNTEAFF. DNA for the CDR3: TGTGCCAGCAGTGATAGGGGGCGCGGGAACACTGAAGCTTTCTTT.

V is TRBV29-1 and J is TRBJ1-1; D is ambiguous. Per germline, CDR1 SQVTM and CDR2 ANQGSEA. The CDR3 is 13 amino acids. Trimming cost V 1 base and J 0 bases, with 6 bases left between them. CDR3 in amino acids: CSVEAGLNTEAFF. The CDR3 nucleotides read TGCAGCGTTGAAGCAGGATTGAACACTGAAGCTTTCTTT. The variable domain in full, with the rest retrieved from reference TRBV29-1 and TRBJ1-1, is SAVISQKPSRDICQRGTSLTIQCQVDSQVTMMFWYRQQPGQSLTLIATANQGSEATYESGFVIDKFPISRPNLTFSTLTVSNMSPEDSSIYLCSVEAGLNTEAFFGQGTRLTVV.

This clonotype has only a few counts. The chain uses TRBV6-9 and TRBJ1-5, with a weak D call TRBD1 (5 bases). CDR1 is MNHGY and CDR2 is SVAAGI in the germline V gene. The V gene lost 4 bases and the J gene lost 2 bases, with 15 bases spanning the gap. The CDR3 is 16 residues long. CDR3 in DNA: TGTGCCAGCAGTTGGTCAGGGCCTCAGGGCAATCAGCCCCAGCATTTT. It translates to CASSWSGPQGNQPQHF.

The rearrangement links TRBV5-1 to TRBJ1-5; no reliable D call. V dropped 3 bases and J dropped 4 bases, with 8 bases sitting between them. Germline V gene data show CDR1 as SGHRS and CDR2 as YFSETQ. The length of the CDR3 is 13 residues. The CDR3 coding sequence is TGCGCCAGCAGCTCCACGCCTAATCAGCCCCAGCATTTT. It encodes CASSSTPNQPQHF.

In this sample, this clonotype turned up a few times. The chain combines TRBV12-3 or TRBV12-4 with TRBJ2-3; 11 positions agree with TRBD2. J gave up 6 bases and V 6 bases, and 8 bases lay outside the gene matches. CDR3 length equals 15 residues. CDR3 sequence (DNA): TGTGCCAGCAGGTCATTCACTAGCGGGGGCGATACGCAGTATTTT. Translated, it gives CASRSFTSGGDTQYF.

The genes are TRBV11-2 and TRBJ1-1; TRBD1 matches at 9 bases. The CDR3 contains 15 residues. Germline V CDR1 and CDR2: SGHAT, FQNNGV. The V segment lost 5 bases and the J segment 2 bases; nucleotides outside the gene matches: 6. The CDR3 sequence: CASSPEQGANTEAFF. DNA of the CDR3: TGTGCCAGCAGCCCAGAACAGGGGGCCAACACTGAAGCTTTCTTT.

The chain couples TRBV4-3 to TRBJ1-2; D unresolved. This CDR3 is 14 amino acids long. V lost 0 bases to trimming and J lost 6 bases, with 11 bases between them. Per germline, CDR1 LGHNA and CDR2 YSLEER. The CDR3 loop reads CASSQDPVSHGYTF. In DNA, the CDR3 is TGCGCCAGCAGCCAAGATCCGGTCTCGCATGGCTACACCTTC.

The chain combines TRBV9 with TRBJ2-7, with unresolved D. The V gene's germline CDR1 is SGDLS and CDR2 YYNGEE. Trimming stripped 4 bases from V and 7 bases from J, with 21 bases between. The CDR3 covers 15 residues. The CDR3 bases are TGTGCCAGCAGCCCAACACTTGGAGAAACGCGGGAGCAGTACTTC. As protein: CASSPTLGETREQYF.

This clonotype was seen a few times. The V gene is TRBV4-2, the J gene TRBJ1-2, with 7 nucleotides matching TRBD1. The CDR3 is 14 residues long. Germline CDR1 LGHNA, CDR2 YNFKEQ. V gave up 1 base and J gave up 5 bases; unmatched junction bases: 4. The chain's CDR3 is CASSQGGQAYGYTF. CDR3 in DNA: TGTGCCAGCAGCCAAGGTGGACAGGCTTATGGCTACACCTTC.

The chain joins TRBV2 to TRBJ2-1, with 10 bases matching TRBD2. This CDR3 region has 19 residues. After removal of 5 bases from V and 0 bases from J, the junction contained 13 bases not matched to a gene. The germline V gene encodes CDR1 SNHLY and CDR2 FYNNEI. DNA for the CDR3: TGTGCCAGCAGTCAGGCGTCTAGCGGGGGATTAACCTCCTACAATGAGCAGTTCTTC. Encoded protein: CASSQASSGGLTSYNEQFF.

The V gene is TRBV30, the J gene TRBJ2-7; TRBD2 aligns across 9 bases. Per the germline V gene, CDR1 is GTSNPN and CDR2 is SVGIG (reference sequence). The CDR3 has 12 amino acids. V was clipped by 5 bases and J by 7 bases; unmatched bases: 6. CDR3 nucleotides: TGTGCCTGGGCATGGAGCGGGGGGGAGCAGTACTTC. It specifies CAWAWSGGEQYF.

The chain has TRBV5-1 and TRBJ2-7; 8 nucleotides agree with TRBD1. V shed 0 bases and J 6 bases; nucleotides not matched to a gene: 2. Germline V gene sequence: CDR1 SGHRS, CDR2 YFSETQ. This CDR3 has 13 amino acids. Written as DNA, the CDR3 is TGCGCCAGCAGCTTGGATCAGGGGGCCGAGCAGTACTTC. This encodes CASSLDQGAEQYF.

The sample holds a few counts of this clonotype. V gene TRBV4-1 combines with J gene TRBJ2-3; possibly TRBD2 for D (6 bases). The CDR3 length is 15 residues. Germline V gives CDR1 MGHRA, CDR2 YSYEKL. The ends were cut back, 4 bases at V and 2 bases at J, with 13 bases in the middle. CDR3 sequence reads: CASSPGERATDTQYF. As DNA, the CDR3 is TGCGCCAGCAGCCCGGGGGAGCGGGCCACAGATACGCAGTATTTT.

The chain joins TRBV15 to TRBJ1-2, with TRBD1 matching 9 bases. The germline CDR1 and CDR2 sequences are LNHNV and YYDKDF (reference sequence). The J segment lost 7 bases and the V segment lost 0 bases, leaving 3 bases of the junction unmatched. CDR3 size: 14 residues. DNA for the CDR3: TGTGCCACCAGCAGAGAAACAGGGGGCTCTGGCTACACCTTC. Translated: CATSRETGGSGYTF. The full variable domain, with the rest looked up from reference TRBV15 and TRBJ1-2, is DAMVIQNPRYQVTQFGKPVTLSCSQTLNHNVMYWYQQKSSQAPKLLFHYYDKDFNNEADTPDNFQSRRPNTSFCFLDIRSPGLGDTAMYLCATSRETGGSGYTFGSGTRLTVV.

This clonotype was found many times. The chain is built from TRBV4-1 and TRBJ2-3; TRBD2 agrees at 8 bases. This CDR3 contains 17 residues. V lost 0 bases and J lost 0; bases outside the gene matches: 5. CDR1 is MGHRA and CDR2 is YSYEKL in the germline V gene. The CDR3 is CASSQEGSGGSTDTQYF. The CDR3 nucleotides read TGCGCCAGCAGCCAAGAGGGGAGCGGGGGTAGCACAGATACGCAGTATTTT.

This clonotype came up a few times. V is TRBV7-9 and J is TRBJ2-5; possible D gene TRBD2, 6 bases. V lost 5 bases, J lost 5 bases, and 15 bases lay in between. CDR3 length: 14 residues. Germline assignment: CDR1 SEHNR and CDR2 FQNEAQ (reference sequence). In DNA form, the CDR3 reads TGTGCCAGCAGCCAGGAGGGGCTGGGGGAGACCCAGTACTTC. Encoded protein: CASSQEGLGETQYF.